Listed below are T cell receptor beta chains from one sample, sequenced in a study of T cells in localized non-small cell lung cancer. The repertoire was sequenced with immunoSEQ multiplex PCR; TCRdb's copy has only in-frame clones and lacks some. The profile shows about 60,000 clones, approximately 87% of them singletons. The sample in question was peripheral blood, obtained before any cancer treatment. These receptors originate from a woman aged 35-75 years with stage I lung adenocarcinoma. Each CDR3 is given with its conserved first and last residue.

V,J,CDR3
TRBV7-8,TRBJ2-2,CASSRRLAGGLNTGELFF
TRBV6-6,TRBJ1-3,CASTGGSGNTIYF
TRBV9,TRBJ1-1,CASSVGGRLNTEAFF
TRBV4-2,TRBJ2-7,CASSQETGVPPRGEQYF
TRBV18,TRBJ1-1,CASSPPVAGLRTEAFF
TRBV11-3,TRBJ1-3,CASSRTGDSGNTIYF
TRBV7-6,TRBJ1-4,CASSRNRGDEKLFF
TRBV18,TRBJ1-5,CASSPSGDQPQHF
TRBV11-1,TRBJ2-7,CASSFGKGYEQYF
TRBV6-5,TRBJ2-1,CASSYGAGEQFF
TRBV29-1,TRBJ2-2,CSVESGGASSDTGELFF
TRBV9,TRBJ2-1,CASSVAPRTSGGGEQFF
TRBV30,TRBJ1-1,CAWEGDRGYYAFF
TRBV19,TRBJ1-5,CASSIDSGVGQPQHF
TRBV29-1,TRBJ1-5,CSVLTGASDQPQHF
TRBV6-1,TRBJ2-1,CASSVSGGDYNEQFF
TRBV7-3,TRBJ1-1,CASSLLQDTEAFF
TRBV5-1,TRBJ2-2,CASSLNTGRTGELFF
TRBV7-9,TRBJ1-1,CASSLQAAGAEAFF
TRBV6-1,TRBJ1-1,CASTVATGNTEAFF
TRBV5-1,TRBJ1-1,CASSLGQAGTEAFF
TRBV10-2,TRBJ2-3,CASRSTDTQYF
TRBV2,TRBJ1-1,CASSEWATGGNTEAFF
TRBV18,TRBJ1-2,CASSPRDRSGYGYTF
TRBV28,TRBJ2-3,CASRLGRWDTDTQYF
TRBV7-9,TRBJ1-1,CASSLGTNTEAFF
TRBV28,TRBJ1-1,CASTLAWQGGTEAFF
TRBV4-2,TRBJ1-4,CASSHASGQGREKLFF
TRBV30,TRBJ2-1,CAWSVEASGAYNEQFF
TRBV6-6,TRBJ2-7,CASSYSGGRDFYEQYF
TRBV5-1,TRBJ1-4,CASSLGRDEKLFF
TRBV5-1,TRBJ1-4,CASSLGQAAEKLFF
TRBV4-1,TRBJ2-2,CASSQREAGELFF
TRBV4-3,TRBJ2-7,CASTLGLAGALGEQYF
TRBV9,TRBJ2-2,CASSVEGPNTGELFF
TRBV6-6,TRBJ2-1,CASSYIGGGEQFF
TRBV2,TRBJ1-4,CASSRDRGATNEKLFF
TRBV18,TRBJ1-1,CASSPNSDTREAFF
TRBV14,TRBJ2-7,CASSQGPEQYF
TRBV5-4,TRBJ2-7,CASSSGVAGGIEQYF
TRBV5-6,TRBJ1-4,CASSLSQLFF
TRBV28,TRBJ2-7,CASSWDRLIYEQYF
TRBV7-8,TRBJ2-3,CASSLLATSTDTQYF
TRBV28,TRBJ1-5,CASSSDRVGDQPQHF